The rows below give T cell receptor beta chains drawn from one sample of a study of cytomegalovirus exposure and HLA in healthy donors. Assay used: immunoSEQ multiplex PCR; TCRdb lists only in-frame clones, some missing. This table holds 200,000 to 300,000 clones, roughly 78% found once. Sequenced sample: PBMCs. The receptor set was obtained from a boy aged 5-17 years in good health and CMV-seronegative. CDR3s include the opening cysteine and the closing phenylalanine or tryptophan. The D gene is left open where the match is weak. Part of the rows lack a size; the others show once, few, many or a class for expanded clones.

J,V,size,D,CDR3,DNA
TRBJ1-2,TRBV15,-,-,CATSSLGDAYGYTF,TGTGCCACCAGCAGCCTAGGGGATGCCTATGGCTACACCTTC
TRBJ1-1,TRBV10-3,-,-,CAISERGANTEAFF,TGTGCCATCAGTGAACGGGGGGCGAACACTGAAGCTTTCTTT
TRBJ2-1,TRBV18,-,TRBD2,CASSPPGNSGGYNEQFF,TGTGCCAGCTCACCACCCGGGAATAGCGGGGGATACAATGAGCAGTTCTTC
TRBJ1-2,TRBV30,-,TRBD1,CALWVGGNYGYTF,TGTGCCCTATGGGTAGGGGGCAACTATGGCTACACCTTC
TRBJ2-1,TRBV25-1,-,TRBD2,CASSAMGTSGYNEQFF,TGTGCCAGCAGTGCAATGGGGACTAGCGGTTACAATGAGCAGTTCTTC
TRBJ2-1,TRBV11-2,-,TRBD2,CASSIVGGGSYNEQFF,TGTGCCAGCAGCATCGTTGGGGGGGGCTCCTACAATGAGCAGTTCTTC
TRBJ1-5,TRBV2,-,TRBD1,CASKTALGQDYSNQPQHF,TGTGCCAGCAAGACAGCTCTCGGACAGGACTATAGCAATCAGCCCCAGCATTTT
TRBJ2-1,TRBV5-4,-,TRBD1,CASSPDRGTYNEQFF,TGTGCCAGCAGCCCGGACAGGGGTACCTACAATGAGCAGTTCTTC
TRBJ1-1,TRBV5-1,-,-,CASSSRQENTEAFF,TGCGCCAGCAGCTCACGACAGGAGAACACTGAAGCTTTCTTT
TRBJ1-2,TRBV27,-,TRBD1,CASSFDRVDGYTF,TGTGCCAGCAGTTTCGACAGGGTGGATGGCTACACCTTC
TRBJ1-2,TRBV5-4,few,TRBD1,CASSTDRGYGYTF,TGTGCCAGCAGCACGGACAGGGGCTATGGCTACACCTTC
TRBJ2-7,TRBV9,-,TRBD2,CASSLGGGSSYEQYF,TGTGCCAGCAGTTTAGGCGGGGGTAGCTCCTACGAGCAGTACTTC
TRBJ2-2,TRBV27,-,TRBD2,CASSGGSTNTGELFF,TGTGCCAGCTCCGGGGGGTCAACGAACACCGGGGAGCTGTTTTTT
TRBJ2-7,TRBV5-6,-,TRBD2,CASSLSWGTSGSWSREQYF,TGTGCCAGCAGCTTGTCCTGGGGGACTAGCGGGAGTTGGTCGCGGGAGCAGTACTTC
TRBJ2-7,TRBV6-5,-,-,CASGIRQTYEQYF,TGTGCCAGCGGAATACGACAGACCTACGAGCAGTACTTC
TRBJ2-1,TRBV5-1,once,TRBD2,CASSLDGGRSYNEQFF,TGCGCCAGCAGCTTGGACGGCGGGAGGTCCTACAATGAGCAGTTCTTC
TRBJ1-1,TRBV7-6,few,-,CASSLVGGNTEAFF,TGTGCCAGCAGCTTAGTGGGGGGAAACACTGAAGCTTTCTTT
TRBJ1-1,TRBV10-3,-,-,CAIRDQQGTEAFF,TGTGCCATCAGGGACCAACAGGGAACAGAAGCTTTCTTT